The rows below give T cell receptor beta chains drawn from one sample of a study of blood T cells in healthy people across ages. TCRdb recomputed calls from the 5' RACE reads with MiXCR, one row per CDR3 protein. The sample holds 700,000 to 900,000 distinct CDR3 sequences; roughly 26% are singletons and the top ten take over 2.5%. The sample also formed part of further work on T cells of mothers and their children.

The sequencing input was blood. These receptors all stem from a boy aged 5-17 years in good health. Both conserved end residues are part of each CDR3. Each record gives: clone size, D gene, J gene, V gene, CDR3 DNA, CDR3 protein. D genes are given only for firm matches. The listing skips clone size in some rows; elsewhere it reads once, few, many or a size class.

few . TRBJ2-7 TRBV6-5 TGTGCCAGCAGATTGGGGGGCGGTGAGCAGTACTTC CASRLGGGEQYF
few TRBD1 TRBJ2-5 TRBV4-1 TGCGCCAGCAGCCGGGCACAGGGGGCTGAGACCCAGTACTTC CASSRAQGAETQYF
. TRBD1 TRBJ1-2 TRBV20-1 TGCAGTGCTAGAGCTACAGGGGGCTTGGATTATGGCTACACCTTC CSARATGGLDYGYTF
. TRBD1 TRBJ2-1 TRBV6-5 TGTGCCAGCAGTTATGGTGGACCGGGACAGGGGCCCTTCAATGAGCAGTTCTTC CASSYGGPGQGPFNEQFF
. . TRBJ2-4 TRBV20-1 TGCAGTGCTAGAGATGATCTAGACCTAGCCAAAAACATTCAGTACTTC CSARDDLDLAKNIQYF
few TRBD1 TRBJ2-5 TRBV4-1 TGCGCCAGCAGCCAACAAGACAGGGGGGAGACCCAGTACTTC CASSQQDRGETQYF
. . TRBJ2-7 TRBV28 TGTGCCAGCAGTTTCGGATGGGAGCAGTACTTC CASSFGWEQYF
few . TRBJ1-6 TRBV3-1 TGTGCCAGCAGCTTCCGGACAGCCAGGGATTCACCCCTCCACTTT CASSFRTARDSPLHF
few . TRBJ1-1 TRBV21-1 TGTGCCAGCAGCAAAGAAAGGGCGGACGCTTTCTTT CASSKERADAFF
few . TRBJ1-2 TRBV3-1 TGTGCCAGCAGCCAAGATCGGAGGGTTGGCTACACCTTC CASSQDRRVGYTF
few . TRBJ1-6 TRBV5-1 TGCGCCAGCAGCTTGGGACAGTTGAGCTCACCCCTCCACTTT CASSLGQLSSPLHF
few TRBD2 TRBJ2-2 TRBV12-3/TRBV12-4 TGTGCCAGCAGTTCCGGACTAGCGGGGAGGGACGGGGAGCTGTTTTTT CASSSGLAGRDGELFF
few . TRBJ1-4 TRBV11-2 TGTGCCAGCAGCTCCAGAATGGGGATGGATGAAAAACTGTTTTTT CASSSRMGMDEKLFF
. . TRBJ2-6 TRBV11-2 TGTGCCAGCAGGAACCCTAGGGGCCCCGGGGCCAACGTCCTGACTTTC CASRNPRGPGANVLTF
. . TRBJ2-1 TRBV24-1 TGTGCCACCAGTGCCCAAGGAGGAGGGTACAGTGAGCAGTTCTTC CATSAQGGGYSEQFF
. . TRBJ2-7 TRBV6-5 TGTGCCAGCAGTCCGAAGGCGCCCGTCTACGAGCAGTACTTC CASSPKAPVYEQYF
. . TRBJ1-2 TRBV9 TGTGCCAGCAGCGCCCTGGGGGCGGGTGGCTACACCTTC CASSALGAGGYTF
few TRBD2 TRBJ2-1 TRBV4-1 TGCGCCAGCAGCCACCTCTCCGGGAGCGGGGGCACCTACAATGAGCAGTTCTTC CASSHLSGSGGTYNEQFF
. . TRBJ2-3 TRBV4-2 TGTGCCAGCAGCCCCAAGGTTGGTACGCAGTATTTT CASSPKVGTQYF
. . TRBJ2-1 TRBV2 TGTGCCAGCAGTCGGCTCGTAACAGCAAATGAGCAGTTCTTC CASSRLVTANEQFF
. . TRBJ1-2 TRBV12-3/TRBV12-4 TGTGCCAGCAGGCCACAGGACCTCTATGGCTACACCTTC CASRPQDLYGYTF
. . TRBJ2-3 TRBV6-2/TRBV6-3 TGTGCCAGCAGTTACCTAGGGGTTGGCACAGATACGCAGTATTTT CASSYLGVGTDTQYF
few . TRBJ1-1 TRBV6-1 TGTGCCAGCACCGCAGGGAGGTTCGGCACTGAAGCTTTCTTT CASTAGRFGTEAFF
. . TRBJ2-7 TRBV3-1 TGTGCCAGCAGCCCTGGTCGGGGAGCCTACGAGCAGTACTTC CASSPGRGAYEQYF
. . TRBJ2-2 TRBV5-1 TGCGCCAGCAGCTTGAATCCTATGATCACCGGGGAGCTGTTTTTT CASSLNPMITGELFF
few . TRBJ1-6 TRBV6-1 TGTGCCGGCACGGGACAACAGGATTCACCCCTCCACTTT CAGTGQQDSPLHF
. . TRBJ2-5 TRBV5-1 TGCGCCAGCAGCATACCCGGGACCCAAGAGACCCAGTACTTC CASSIPGTQETQYF
. . TRBJ1-1 TRBV20-1 TGCAGTGCTAGAGACCGACGGGCTATGGGTGAAGCTTTCTTT CSARDRRAMGEAFF
. . TRBJ2-3 TRBV2 TGTGCCAGCAGTTCACAGGGAACGGGGGCCTCCGGTACGCAGTATTTT CASSSQGTGASGTQYF
few TRBD1 TRBJ1-2 TRBV29-1 TGCAGCACCTCGGACAGGGCGAGCTATGGCTACACCTTC CSTSDRASYGYTF